These T cell receptor beta chains were read from a single sample in a study of blood T cell repertoires in COVID-19. Sequencing was performed with immunoSEQ multiplex PCR; in TCRdb, only in-frame clones are kept and a portion is missing. The sample comprises 100,000 to 140,000 clones, 80% to 90% of which are singletons, and more than 4.5% rests with the top ten. The sequenced material came from peripheral blood. These receptors came from a man aged 35-49 years with active or convalescent COVID-19. CDR3s include the opening cysteine and the closing phenylalanine or tryptophan. Fields, in order: V gene, CDR3 length, CDR3 protein.

V gene: TRBV28
CDR3 length: 15
CDR3 protein: CASSYSLATNEKLFF

V gene: TRBV6-5
CDR3 length: 14
CDR3 protein: CASSKSQGRETQYF

V gene: TRBV7-9
CDR3 length: 13
CDR3 protein: CASSGTESYEQYF

V gene: TRBV4-3
CDR3 length: 14
CDR3 protein: CASNEGRANYGYTF

V gene: TRBV2
CDR3 length: 12
CDR3 protein: CASKGANYGYTF

V gene: TRBV30
CDR3 length: 16
CDR3 protein: CASAWGVIAGAGEQFF

V gene: TRBV9
CDR3 length: 15
CDR3 protein: CASSVGTGKSTEAFF

V gene: TRBV3-1/TRBV3-2
CDR3 length: 16
CDR3 protein: CASSQKGQLGTGELFF

V gene: TRBV14
CDR3 length: 15
CDR3 protein: CASSARTGGSYGYTF

V gene: TRBV4-3
CDR3 length: 16
CDR3 protein: CASSPLSSEEGSKQFF

V gene: TRBV30
CDR3 length: 13
CDR3 protein: CAWSPGGSYGYTF

V gene: TRBV7-2
CDR3 length: 15
CDR3 protein: CASSLVSQGTYEQYF

V gene: TRBV28
CDR3 length: 13
CDR3 protein: CASSSFREETQYF

V gene: TRBV2
CDR3 length: 16
CDR3 protein: CASRDSGSGRSYEQYF

V gene: TRBV5-8
CDR3 length: 17
CDR3 protein: CASNALLTSGVNNEQFF

V gene: TRBV3-1/TRBV3-2
CDR3 length: 13
CDR3 protein: CASSRLQGYGYTF

V gene: TRBV25-1
CDR3 length: 16
CDR3 protein: CASSDLLTGDNYGYTF

V gene: TRBV6-5
CDR3 length: 14
CDR3 protein: CASSSHDRNLEAFF

V gene: TRBV19
CDR3 length: 16
CDR3 protein: CASSAGQGYSGNTIYF

V gene: TRBV2
CDR3 length: 14
CDR3 protein: CASRTGLRLGELFF

V gene: TRBV6-2/TRBV6-3
CDR3 length: 17
CDR3 protein: CASSYVREESSGNTIYF

V gene: TRBV6-5
CDR3 length: 15
CDR3 protein: CASALLAGEGYEQYF

V gene: TRBV3-1/TRBV3-2
CDR3 length: 16
CDR3 protein: CASSQAVKVSRYGYTF

V gene: TRBV3-1/TRBV3-2
CDR3 length: 12
CDR3 protein: CASSQPGSEQYF

V gene: TRBV28
CDR3 length: 15
CDR3 protein: CASTSSAGVYNEQFF

V gene: TRBV7-9
CDR3 length: 14
CDR3 protein: CASSPLAYLMSLHF

V gene: TRBV30
CDR3 length: 15
CDR3 protein: CAWSVELAADNEQFF

V gene: TRBV18
CDR3 length: 14
CDR3 protein: CASSPQGNYQPQHF

V gene: TRBV5-1
CDR3 length: 21
CDR3 protein: CASSLAPSGAGSRANTGELFF

V gene: TRBV28
CDR3 length: 20
CDR3 protein: CASSSIRQGRSIIIAYEQYF

V gene: TRBV9
CDR3 length: 15
CDR3 protein: CASSGHGSINNEQFF

V gene: TRBV5-4
CDR3 length: 14
CDR3 protein: CASSLDSGMTEAFF

V gene: TRBV5-1
CDR3 length: 16
CDR3 protein: CASSKGQAAGNTEAFF

V gene: TRBV19
CDR3 length: 12
CDR3 protein: CASGTGVYGYTF

V gene: TRBV27
CDR3 length: 17
CDR3 protein: CASRGRLAGVLSYEQYF

V gene: TRBV4-1
CDR3 length: 14
CDR3 protein: CASSHSQGTGELFF

V gene: TRBV28
CDR3 length: 12
CDR3 protein: CASSLARYEQYF

V gene: TRBV6-2/TRBV6-3
CDR3 length: 14
CDR3 protein: CASSYGSLNTEAFF

V gene: TRBV4-3
CDR3 length: 16
CDR3 protein: CASSPFGQGHTGELFF

V gene: TRBV15
CDR3 length: 16
CDR3 protein: CATSRDGGQGNEKLFF

V gene: TRBV27
CDR3 length: 15
CDR3 protein: CASSRGQTTTDTQYF

V gene: TRBV19
CDR3 length: 14
CDR3 protein: CASSTTFANTEAFF

V gene: TRBV5-1
CDR3 length: 12
CDR3 protein: CASSLTAGEQYF

V gene: TRBV28
CDR3 length: 19
CDR3 protein: CASSSGLAGGPSSYNEQFF

V gene: TRBV7-2
CDR3 length: 17
CDR3 protein: CASSPNLPGQGNTEAFF

V gene: TRBV28
CDR3 length: 15
CDR3 protein: CASSSGLAGSYEQYF

V gene: TRBV24-1
CDR3 length: 12
CDR3 protein: CATSDLARDYTF

V gene: TRBV5-4
CDR3 length: 15
CDR3 protein: CASSAMGHMNTEAFF

V gene: TRBV24-1
CDR3 length: 11
CDR3 protein: CATSDLRGYTF

V gene: TRBV5-1
CDR3 length: 16
CDR3 protein: CASSGGTGGYQETQYF

V gene: TRBV3-1/TRBV3-2
CDR3 length: 15
CDR3 protein: CASSQTGQGSNEQYF

V gene: TRBV5-1
CDR3 length: 15
CDR3 protein: CASSPGTSGISEQFF

V gene: TRBV9
CDR3 length: 16
CDR3 protein: CASSVDGGYGSYEQYF